This TCR beta chain was identified in a study of cytomegalovirus exposure and HLA in healthy donors. A multiplex PCR was run with 60 Vbeta primers and 13 Jbeta primers. Generated by immunoSEQ multiplex PCR, the TCRdb table keeps only in-frame clones and is missing some. The repertoire consists of approximately 120,000 clones, with 75% to 80% occurring once and the leading ten covering over 5.5%. The germline V gene has CDR1 SNHLY and CDR2 FYNNEI. V was shortened by 1 base and J by 3 bases, with 9 bases between the two germline ends. The CDR3 is 14 residues long. This chain joins TRBV2 and TRBJ1-2; TRBD1 might be the D (5 bases). Specimen: PBMCs. The source of this sequence is a woman aged 40 to 50 in good health and CMV-seronegative. CDR3 region: CASSEVSRDYGYTF. The CDR3 nucleotides read TGTGCCAGCAGTGAAGTGTCCAGGGACTATGGCTACACCTTC. The full variable domain, in which reference TRBV2 and TRBJ1-2 provide the parts outside the CDR3, is EPEVTQTPSHQVTQMGQEVILRCVPISNHLYFYWYRQILGQKVEFLVSFYNNEISEKSEIFDDQFSVERPDGSNFTLKIRSTKLEDSAMYFCASSEVSRDYGYTFGSGTRLTVV.